This TCR beta chain was captured in a study of beta chain bispecific antibodies for T cell cancers (dated by TCRdb to the early 2020s). At the level of the whole study: Healthy donor T cells were cocultured with T cell leukemia lines and bispecific antibodies, then TRBV sequencing of surviving cells measured the depletion of each TRBV family. On the cell surface, TRBV12 (TRBV12-3) was expressed by Jurkat cells, whereas TRBV5-5 was expressed by HPB-ALL cells. Overall study outcomes, separate from this receptor: Leukemia cell line cells were mixed with normal T cells in each sequenced sample, and most of the targeted TRBV signal was derived from the leukemia cells rather than from the normal T cells. Cross-reactivity of the anti-TRBV5-5 antibody with TRBV5-6 was attributed to high sequence similarity between the two genes. Compared with anti-CD19, anti-TRBV12 exposure reduced the TRBV12-3 share of total TRBV signal by over 97%; TRBV12-4 fell approximately 36%, not significantly. Except for the targeted genes and closely related genes, all other TRBV family members appeared to be unaffected by the TRBV-directed bispecific antibodies.

This clonotype was found many times. Its antigen is still unknown. Base qualities were left out, and no much larger clone turns up one base away. Unique molecular identifier barcodes were incorporated into the libraries and were used for clonotype quantification. Qiagen AllPrep DNA/RNA Micro kits were used to isolate total RNA, and an Agilent TapeStation was used to check RNA quality. TCR beta libraries were constructed by 5' RACE, in which cDNA synthesis was followed by two PCR steps with TCR beta constant-region gene-specific primers. TCR beta libraries were sequenced on an Illumina MiSeq platform. On the study's bioinformatics: Reads were processed with MIGEC, MiXCR and VDJtools. To get a clonotype's frequency, the unique molecular identifiers belonging to that clonotype were divided by all unique molecular identifiers in the sample. Nonfunctional TRBV genes listed as pseudogenes or open reading frames in IMGT, such as TRBV1, TRBV12-1 and TRBV21, were excluded. Clones were called with MiXCR by TCRdb after fastp trimmed the public reads at Q25, and only in-frame beta chains were retained. Rows merge per CDR3 protein into single entries with the most common DNA and genes. These V and J calls rely on TCRdb rather than the paper's analysis. Counted in this sample were tens of thousands of distinct CDR3 sequences; about 2% of them appeared once. The ten largest account for around 5.2% of the sample.

The CDR3 contains 16 residues, cysteine and phenylalanine counted. The CDR3 DNA has 48 bases and is translated from base 1. Based on the germline V gene (reference sequence), the CDR1 and CDR2 sequences are LGHDT and YNNKEL. The germline V end is reduced by 1 base and the J end by 2 bases; junction bases left unmatched: 2. In the paper's terms, the treatment or condition label means: alpha-V12: anti-TRBV12 scFv linked to anti-CD3 scFv. T cells were expanded from blood mononuclear cells with anti-CD3 antibody OKT3 or CD3/CD28 Dynabeads for approximately 3 days. The anti-TRBV12 bispecific sample was derived from a coculture of Jurkat leukemia cells with normal T cells and was compared against an anti-CD19 bispecific control coculture. The culture conditions for expanded T cells were RPMI 1640 plus 10% fetal bovine serum, recombinant human IL-2 (100 IU/ml) and IL-7 (5 ng/ml). Cocultures combined roughly 50,000 normal T cells with roughly 50,000 target cells and bispecific antibody in 95 to 100 ul, incubated about 16 hours at 37°C. Every bispecific antibody was made of two single-chain variable fragments expressed in a single-chain diabody format with a His tag. Effector T cells came from healthy human donors; peripheral blood mononuclear cells were isolated from leukapheresis samples by Ficoll density gradient centrifugation.

The origin of this receptor is a human donor in good health. Some clones in this sample may be carry-over from other donors' samples. The sample was healthy donor T cells cultured with leukemia cells, taken from a culture containing a bispecific antibody targeting TCR Vbeta12. The chain is encoded by TRBV3-1 joined to TRBJ2-5, and 12 junctional nucleotides match TRBD2. CDR3 sequence: CASSQGTSGAQETQYF. The bases are TGTGCCAGCAGCCAAGGGACTAGCGGGGCTCAAGAGACCCAGTACTTC.